Included here is one T cell receptor beta chain sequence, with context. The sample belongs to a study of blood T cell repertoires in COVID-19. Across the whole study: Acute and convalescent COVID-19 specimens originated in the United States, Italy and Spain.

The assay was immunoSEQ multiplex PCR, and TCRdb's table has in-frame clones only and misses some. The sample lists 100,000 to 150,000 clones; roughly 83% were seen once. From germline, CDR1 is MNHEY and CDR2 SMNVEV (reference sequence). The CDR3 runs to 18 residues. V was clipped by 3 bases and J by 0 bases, with 15 bases between them. The sequencing sample was made of peripheral blood. V is TRBV27 and J is TRBJ1-6, with D possibly TRBD1 on 5 matching bases. This TCR was sampled from a woman between 45 and 60 years old with acute or convalescent COVID-19. The CDR3 is CASSFAGPLSSYNSPLHF. The CDR3, as DNA: TGTGCCAGCAGTTTTGCAGGGCCATTAAGCTCCTATAATTCACCCCTCCACTTT.